This TCR beta chain was sequenced in a study of cytomegalovirus exposure and HLA in healthy donors (dated by TCRdb to the late 2010s). Broadly, across the study: According to an earlier analysis of 550 to 750 of the donors, 150 million to 200 million T cells yielded 90 million to 130 million unique TCR beta sequences and 250 to 350 Gb of sequence data. Typing coverage differed by locus: A, B, C, DRB1 and DQB1 were typed in roughly 629-630 donors, DQA1 in 500 to 550, DPA1 in 600 to 610, and DPB1 in roughly 470. To predict cytomegalovirus infection status, the study brought together high-throughput TCR immunosequencing, statistical association of individual TCRs with disease status, and machine learning. Rather than drawing on any new phenotypic data, the later analysis identified candidate immune exposures from TCR beta sequences and the way those sequences occurred across donors. Genome-wide SNP genotypes for about 60% of the roughly 670 donors were used in a later genetic analysis, which treated that subset as a discovery cohort. All discovery cohort repertoires had been generated on a single sequencing platform. The genetic ancestry cluster associated with self-reported Caucasian donors included over 80% of the approximately 400 genotyped donors. Besides the first cohort of hundreds of subjects, a separate validation cohort made up of over 100 different subjects was used. Both class I and class II loci were covered by HLA typing, at four-digit resolution. Donor age, sex, ethnicity and CMV serostatus were collected together with the repertoire data. The T cell repertoires of around 670 subjects were profiled by immunosequencing and related to cytomegalovirus serostatus. Across roughly 420 genotyped donors of the cohort, an average of approximately 200,000 unique TCR beta nucleotide sequences per donor were sequenced, and roughly a sixth of those sequences were non-productive. The study aimed to test whether signatures of past pathogen exposure could be identified by cataloging public T cell receptors. An early release that covered fewer than 750 HLA-typed donors contained approximately 300 gigabases of sequencing data and around 85 million unique TCR sequences. An earlier analysis of 500 to 650 of the donors applied high-throughput TCR beta sequencing to assess whether each TCR beta V gene segment acted as functional or pseudogenic. In a later analysis, previously published TCR beta repertoires from fewer than 750 donors were re-analyzed and high-resolution HLA genotyping was added so that TCR occurrence patterns could be studied. Because of strong linkage in the cohort, roughly 5 DR-DQ haplotypes were treated as single units for association and clustering.

The germline V gene specifies MRHNA as CDR1 and SNTAGT as CDR2. Clipping removes 2 bases from V and 8 bases from J, with 4 as the unmatched junction base count. The CDR3 covers 14 residues, taking in both the cysteine and the phenylalanine. Only CDR3 DNA is held: 42 bases, read in frame from base 1. The cohort consisted of 650 to 850 healthy bone marrow donors. At the time of sampling, all cohort members were nominally healthy, though unrecorded immune exposures were likely present. The donor was CMV seronegative and belonged to the group of roughly 330 seronegative cohort members. Each donor provided a peripheral blood sample, and peripheral blood mononuclear cells were used for TCR beta sequencing. Genomic DNA extraction from the blood cell samples was performed with the Qiagen DNeasy Blood Extraction Kit. The table lists this clone with many counts. Its antigen is unknown. No much larger clonotype is one base removed from it; base qualities were not supplied.

The method was the immunoSEQ multiplex PCR assay. For the multiplex PCR, a mixture combining 60 forward primers for TCR Vbeta segments and 13 reverse primers for TCR Jbeta segments was used. Amplification of the CDR3 region of rearranged TCR beta genes was performed with a multiplex PCR assay on genomic DNA. Amplified TCR beta libraries were sequenced as 87-base-pair reads on the Illumina HiSeq System. The authors' analysis ran thus. A later analysis tallied around 80 million unique TCR beta chains across the 666 repertoires, and some 10 million of those chains were shared by two or more donors. Raw reads were error-corrected and collapsed into unique sequences with a nearest-neighbor algorithm that merged closely related sequences to remove PCR and sequencing errors. To assign V, D and J gene segments, CDR3 sequences were aligned to IMGT reference sequences. For a sequence to be retained, a match of at least six nucleotides was required to both a V gene segment and a J gene segment. Rearrangements were classified as productive when the CDR3 lacked stop codons and remained in frame with V and J, and all other rearrangements were classified as non-productive. CDR3 was defined by IMGT convention, running from the second conserved V-encoded cysteine to the conserved J-encoded phenylalanine. The earlier analysis of approximately 500 of the donors excluded sequences that lacked an unambiguous match to a single V gene segment. In an earlier analysis of a few hundred of the donors, V segments were called functional above 56.7% productive rearrangements and were called segregating when the between-donor standard deviation exceeded 5%. A statistical classification framework was developed to diagnose cytomegalovirus status using the catalog of TCR beta chain sequences. In a later analysis, TCR nucleotide sequences were compared against IMGT/GENE-DB human TR gene sequences so that V and J genes could be assigned. A later analysis assigned CDR3 sequences and most-parsimonious VDJ recombination scenarios with the TCRdist pipeline. A later analysis defined each TCR beta chain by its CDR3 amino acid sequence plus V-gene family, and excluded reads lacking a unique V-gene family. A later analysis removed 592 highly shared, low-generation-probability nucleotide sequences to deal with suspected cross-contamination and a sequencing artifact. For each public chain, a later analysis derived a clonal expansion index from normalized ranks of inferred template counts within each repertoire. In a later analysis, generation probabilities were computed using a VDJ recombination model fitted to out-of-frame rearrangements, and the results were checked against IGoR. Hypergeometric tests were used in a later analysis to score TCR-TCR, TCR-HLA and TCR-CMV co-occurrence, with a repertoire-size bias correction applied to the TCR pairs. To estimate false discovery rates, a later analysis permuted the HLA or CMV assignments 20 times. A later analysis grouped co-occurring TCRs with DBSCAN, adding TCRdist sequence similarity when clustering within HLA-allele-positive subsets. For co-occurrence clustering, repertoires with fewer than 30,000 or more than 120,000 public chains were excluded, along with roughly 5 repertoires with anomalous nucleotide sharing. In its TCRdb copy, this immuneACCESS table keeps in-frame sequences only and misses some clones. Where compared with another copy, unresolved V genes explain less than half of these, and the others have no known cause. The V and J calls and clone size were taken over from that table, and D and trimming were inferred from the DNA. For this sample there are 130,000 or so clones; 8.5% to 10% appear just once. Jointly, the top ten make up 4.5% to 7% of the sample.

General findings and caveats noted by the study authors: Compared with the approximately 710-donor mean, donors in an Asian-associated ancestry cluster had fewer N-insertions in productive TCRs, according to a later genetic analysis. According to a later analysis, TCR association rates differed among HLA loci, with DRB1 alleles showing the most associated TCRs and HLA-C alleles showing the fewest. A group of highly shared sequence variants was considered likely to be a technical artifact of the sequencing pipeline. When HLA alleles, especially DR and DQ, strongly co-occurred, attributing TCR associations to individual alleles was difficult. A further reported finding was that TCR beta sequences accurately predicted the HLA-A and HLA-B alleles for most subjects in the first cohort. CMV serostatus was the only immune exposure information available for the cohort. Presence/absence analyses assumed roughly uniform sequencing depth across donors, an assumption that may not hold. A later analysis reported that several top co-occurrence clusters appeared linked to parvovirus B19, influenza, CMV and Epstein-Barr virus. Linkage disequilibrium might explain the correlated functional status among segregating V segments, but an unknown experimental factor could not be ruled out. A few of the identified cytomegalovirus-associated TCR beta chains were confirmed in vitro to be specific for cytomegalovirus antigens. In a later analysis, HLA-associated TCR beta chains showed more clonal expansion and lower generation probabilities than non-associated chains that were equally common. The authors suggested that the approach could potentially be generalized to other disease states and immunological phenotypes. Because the 87-base-pair reads could not distinguish some IMGT-functional V segments, including TRBV6-2 and TRBV6-3, those segments were excluded. Because counts were too low, 15 to 20 rarely observed V segments, including chromosome 9 orphons, were excluded from the earlier analysis of 587 of the donors. At a false discovery rate of 0.05, a later analysis linked about 16,000 TCR beta sequences to specific HLA alleles. In an earlier analysis of under 600 of the donors, most TCR beta V segments were observed in productive rearrangements about 87% or about 30% of the time, broadly matching IMGT annotations. In both the original and validation cohorts, the classifier was reported to diagnose cytomegalovirus status with high specificity and sensitivity. In this cohort, only TCR beta chains were sequenced, and detectable features were limited by the absence of alpha or paired-chain data. In a later analysis, most CMV-associated TCR beta chains were found to appear HLA-restricted, with HLA associations seemingly driven largely by CMV exposure. V-gene and J-gene trimming of TCR beta chains was associated with a missense DCLRE1C variant in a later genetic analysis, and the association was replicated in an independent cohort. A total of fewer than 200 TCR beta chains were listed by the study as associated with cytomegalovirus. Most TCR sequences were seen in very few donors, while some public TCRs were found in many individuals. Because HLA typing was missing for some donors at each locus, association tests included only the typed subset.

This sequence uses TRBV6-4 and TRBJ2-1; 9 central nucleotides agree with TRBD2. The sample comprised PBMCs. The receptor was derived from a man in his forties in good health and CMV-seronegative. The base sequence is TGTGCCAGCAGTGACGGCGGGGGGGCCGATGAGCAGTTCTTC. It codes for CASSDGGGADEQFF.